This paragraph reports one TCR beta chain. This clone was detected only a few times. What antigen it recognizes has not been identified. No base qualities exist here, and no much larger clone lies one base off it. V is cut by 5 bases and J by 6 bases, and the space between the germline ends is 17 bases. Based on the germline V gene, the CDR1 and CDR2 sequences are SGHDN and FVKESK. Inclusive of the bounding cysteine and phenylalanine, the CDR3 is 16 residues long. Only CDR3 DNA is held: 48 bases, read in frame from base 1. This record belongs to a study of Ad26.COV2.S vaccination and SARS-CoV-2 variants (TCRdb year 2021). Describing the broader study: Donors in the vaccine arm were drawn from COV1001, a multicentre, randomized, double-blind, placebo-controlled phase I-IIa trial testing Ad26.COV2.S in healthy adults. Dosing of Ad26.COV2.S was intramuscular, at either 5x10^10 or 1x10^11 viral particles, delivered as one shot or as two shots spaced 56 days apart. The specificity and breadth of SARS-CoV-2-reactive T cell receptors after Ad26.COV2.S vaccination were assessed by TCRbeta repertoire sequencing. A total of 32 samples were included in the TCR-sequenced set, comprising around 19 Ad26.COV2.S vaccine recipients, 5 placebo recipients and 8 SARS-CoV-2 convalescent individuals. Trial participants were randomized into five groups of five, in which low-dose or high-dose Ad26.COV2.S was given once or twice, or placebo was given on both occasions. Investigators did not know the trial group allocation while performing experiments and assessing outcomes. Overall results and qualifications from the work: The study was not powered for comparison of responses between vaccine doses or regimens. After vaccination, substantial breadth of spike-specific CD8+ and CD4+ T cell responses was reported. Vaccine and placebo recipients had comparable non-spike TCR breadth, which fits with the vaccine containing only spike. It was noted by the authors that total T cell responses may have been underestimated by the TCR breadth and depth analyses. Compared with placebo recipients, Ad26.COV2.S recipients showed higher spike-specific TCR breadth (P = 0.0014).

This sample's treatment or condition label indicates: 19 received Ad26.COV2.S at low or high dose, single or two shots; roughly five received placebo; per-sample allocation not given. Repertoires of vaccine and placebo recipients were sequenced from samples collected on day 63 after the first injection. Cohort 1b enrolled 20 to 30 adults aged 18-55 years at a single site in Boston, USA, between 29 July and 7 August 2020. Ad26.COV2.S consisted of a replication-incompetent adenovirus type 26 vector by which a prefusion-stabilized SARS-CoV-2 spike protein from the original Wuhan strain was expressed. The immunoSEQ Assay was used to sequence TCRbeta CDR3 regions. After extraction, genomic DNA underwent amplification by bias-controlled multiplex PCR, followed by high-throughput sequencing. In the authors' own workflow: To quantify the absolute abundance of each unique TCRbeta CDR3 region, sequences were collapsed and filtered. T cell fraction was estimated by normalizing TCRbeta template counts to usable DNA, with usable DNA measured through amplification of reference genes found in all nucleated cells. Repertoire TCRs were annotated as SARS-CoV-2-specific when V gene, CDR3 amino acid sequence and J gene were exactly matched to a known reactive TCR set. The reference SARS-CoV-2 TCR set was obtained from MIRA and was filtered for enrichment in COVID-19-positive ImmuneCODE repertoires, whereby public or cross-reactive TCRs were removed. Drawing on the MIRA antigens, annotated TCRs were analysed further at the level of specific ORF or position within ORF. Breadth was defined as annotated unique rearrangements over total unique productive rearrangements; depth was the summed frequency of those rearrangements. Two-sided Wilcoxon rank-sum tests were applied when comparing TCR breadth between groups. TCRdb took over this immuneACCESS table, retaining in-frame rearrangements with V and J assigned. Such tables are incomplete; in checked studies, under half of the missing clones stem from an unresolved V gene, and the remainder is unexplained. Clone size and V and J calls were adopted from that table, with D and trimming inferred from the DNA. The sample contains about 680,000 clones, about 90% of them found a single time. Together, the top ten hold roughly 1.5% of the sample.

Sequencing used peripheral blood, obtained in a trial of Ad26.COV2.S vaccine versus placebo. The sequence was collected from a person aged 18-60 years who received the Ad26.COV2.S COVID-19 vaccine or a placebo. The V and J segments used are TRBV14 and TRBJ1-6, with the D gene not confidently named. CDR3 protein: CASSSLPGYPNSPLHF. The DNA sequence is as follows: TGTGCCAGCAGCTCCTTACCGGGTTACCCTAATTCACCCCTCCACTTT.